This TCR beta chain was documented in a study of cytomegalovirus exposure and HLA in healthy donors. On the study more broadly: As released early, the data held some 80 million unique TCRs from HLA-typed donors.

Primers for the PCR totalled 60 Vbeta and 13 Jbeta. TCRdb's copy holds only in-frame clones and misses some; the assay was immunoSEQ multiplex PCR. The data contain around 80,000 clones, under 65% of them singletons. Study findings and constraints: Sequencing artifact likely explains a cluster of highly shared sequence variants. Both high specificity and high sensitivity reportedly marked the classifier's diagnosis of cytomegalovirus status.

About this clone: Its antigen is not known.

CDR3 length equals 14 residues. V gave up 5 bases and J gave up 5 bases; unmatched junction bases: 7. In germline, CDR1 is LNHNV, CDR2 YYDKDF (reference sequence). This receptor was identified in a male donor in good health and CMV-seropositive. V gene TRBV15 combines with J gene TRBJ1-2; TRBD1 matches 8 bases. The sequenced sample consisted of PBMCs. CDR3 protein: CATSGDRGSYGYTF. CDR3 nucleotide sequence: TGTGCCACCAGCGGTGACAGGGGAAGTTATGGCTACACCTTC.